This TCR beta chain is drawn from a study of early T cells in non-severe SARS-CoV-2 infection. Study background: It was bulk RNA from unsorted whole blood that was sequenced, and the chains were unpaired. Study-level findings and limits: VDJdb-based matching was biased toward anti-spike CD8 responses and missed private and CD4 specificities.

This clonotype was seen only a few times. Its cognate antigen is unknown. Each single cDNA molecule received a unique molecular identifier. TCRdb ran MiXCR on the 5' RACE reads and lists one entry per CDR3 protein. The table has around 78,000 distinct CDR3 sequences, around 15% seen once. The V gene lost 6 bases and the J gene lost 1 base, with 12 bases spanning the gap. The CDR3 runs 14 residues. Germline CDR1 is LNHDA and CDR2 is SQIVND (reference sequence). This receptor was obtained from an adult who was a healthcare worker with PCR-confirmed SARS-CoV-2 infection or an uninfected control (not recorded which). Sequencing was performed on whole blood. This chain joins TRBV19 and TRBJ2-5; D call uncertain. The chain's CDR3 is CASRNANVQETQYF. Here the CDR3 DNA reads TGTGCCAGTAGAAACGCGAACGTCCAAGAGACCCAGTACTTC.